This T cell receptor (beta chain) was recovered during a study of shared clonotypes between healthy human individuals. Here immunoSEQ multiplex PCR was the method, and the copy in TCRdb shows in-frame clones only, minus some. This table has fewer than 600,000 clones, around three quarters appearing once. This CDR3 has 16 residues. Germline assignment: CDR1 MNHNS and CDR2 SASEGT. V was pared by 1 base and J by 4 bases, with 3 bases of the junction left unmatched. The TCR was taken from a woman between 40 and 55 years old in good health. Some clones in this sample may be carry-over from other donors' samples. The specimen was PBMCs. V gene TRBV6-1 combines with J gene TRBJ2-1, with 11 bases fitting TRBD2. The CDR3 spells CASSEGLAGTYNEQFF. CDR3 DNA: TGTGCCAGCAGTGAAGGACTAGCGGGAACTTACAATGAGCAGTTCTTC.